This TCR beta chain was observed in a study of cytotoxic CD8 clonotypes in ibrutinib-treated CLL. V lost 1 base and J 11 bases, leaving 11 bases between the germline ends. The V gene's germline CDR1 is DFQATT and CDR2 SNEGSKA (reference sequence). This CDR3 region has 11 residues. The data were produced by immunoSEQ multiplex PCR, yet TCRdb's version contains in-frame clones alone and is incomplete. The data hold around 130,000 clones, with roughly 84% observed a single time. The clonotype comes from a human donor with chronic lymphocytic leukemia. The rearrangement links TRBV20-1 to TRBJ1-1; D remains unclear. This sample comprised PBMCs, obtained after 24 months of ibrutinib treatment. For the CDR3, the DNA is TGCAGTGCTAGAGGCCCCCGGGAGGCTTTCTTT. Translated: CSARGPREAFF.